The T cell receptor beta chain under discussion was sequenced for a study of blood T cell repertoires in COVID-19 (dated by TCRdb to the early 2020s). Study-level background: Samples covering the acute and convalescent phases of COVID-19 were provided by collaborators in the United States, Italy and Spain. The prospective study material was composed of cDNA or gDNA derived from T cells, B-cell-depleted T cells, or PBMCs. Deeply sampled blood TCRbeta repertoires from subjects exposed to, actively infected with, or recovered from COVID-19 were included in the dataset. A freely available public database, intended as a resource for researchers studying the immune response to SARS-CoV-2, is where the repertoires were released. Samples came from the ongoing ImmuneRACE study (first 160 participants) plus 1,254 subjects from 6 global collaborators. Sample metadata almost always included a de-identified subject ID, COVID-19 status, age in years and sex. Where available, HLA class I and class II types were obtained from metadata supplied by the sample provider rather than from assay-based typing. Broad study findings and their caveats: Clinical and demographic metadata were provided uncurated, with the amount varying by source and participant.

With regard to this clone: What antigen it recognizes has not been identified. No much larger clonotype is one base removed from it; base qualities were not supplied.

The immunoSEQ Assay, a bias-controlled multiplex PCR, was used to amplify TCRbeta CDR3 regions from genomic DNA. Regarding the original processing steps: The number of nucleated cells in each sample was estimated by amplification of reference gene primers within the assay. Sequence reads were collapsed and filtered to measure the absolute abundance of every unique TCRbeta CDR3 rearrangement. For each sample, productive Simpson clonality was calculated by taking the square root of Simpson's diversity index across productive rearrangements. The source is immuneACCESS, and TCRdb retained only in-frame sequences with V and J called. Part of the clones is not carried over; for the studies checked, unresolved V genes explain less than half of this, and the remainder is unexplained. From that table come the V and J calls and clone size; the DNA was used to work out D and trimming. Within this sample are approximately 80,000 clones, with about 87% of them counted one time only. Together, the top ten hold roughly 5.4% of the sample.

Collaborating institutions collected whole blood in K2EDTA tubes following their own protocols. For TCRbeta analysis, collaborators shipped samples in one of three forms: frozen whole blood, isolated PBMCs, or DNA extracted from either of those sample types. The source material was peripheral blood. This TCR was recovered from a middle-aged man with acute or convalescent COVID-19.

CDR3 protein: CASSASSGTGRRNTIYF. The DNA sequence reads TGTGCCAGTAGTGCCTCTTCCGGGACAGGGAGAAGAAACACCATATATTTT. The chain is encoded by TRBV19 joined to TRBJ1-3; the central 9 bases match TRBD1. From V the trimming removes 5 bases and from J it removes 5 bases, while the gene matches leave 13 bases of the junction unaccounted for. Taken from cysteine to phenylalanine, the CDR3 has 17 residues. Left in the record is the CDR3 DNA by itself, 51 bases read in frame from the first base. Per the germline V gene (reference sequence), LNHDA is the CDR1 and SQIVND is the CDR2.